This TCR beta chain was retrieved from a study of T-cell reconstitution after alpha-beta-depleted transplantation in children (dated by TCRdb to 2016 to 2017). At the level of the whole study: T-cell immune reconstitution after TCRalphabeta/CD19-depleted allogeneic hematopoietic cell transplantation in children was quantitatively tracked in the study by means of TCR repertoire profiling.

Via the germline V gene, CDR1 is SGHAT and CDR2 FQNNGV. V is pared back by 3 bases and J by 9 bases, with 12 bases lying between the germline termini. The CDR3, from cysteine to phenylalanine, totals 13 residues. This entry keeps only the CDR3 DNA: 39 bases, framed from base 1. Explained via the paper, the treatment or condition label denotes: allogeneic hematopoietic cell transplantation with graft depleted of TCRalphabeta T cells and CD19 B cells. The children who served as transplant recipients had been given grafts of TCRalphabeta/CD19-depleted allogeneic hematopoietic cells. Broader findings and caveats from the paper: The high TCRbeta diversity at day 60 in some patients was ascribed to recipient T cells and intrathymic progenitors that had survived conditioning. The apparently early recovery of alphabetaT-cell counts about two months after transplant reportedly depended on only several hundred rapidly expanded clones that came from non-depleted graft cells. Hyperexpanded clone frequencies declined over subsequent months; after one year, T-cell counts and TCRbeta diversity were mostly attributed to newly produced T cells.

This clonotype has only a few counts. It lacks a known antigen. Per-base quality was not reported, and no clone a single base away is much larger than it. Library preparation used PCR. For sequencing, an Illumina HiSeq 2500 was employed. To normalize quantification of the TCRbeta repertoire, the TCR libraries were built with molecular barcoding that relied on unique molecular identifiers. Using fastp trimming at Q25 and MiXCR clonotype assembly, TCRdb reanalyzed the public sequencing data and kept in-frame beta chains. CDR3 protein duplicates are merged, each entry listing the most common genes and DNA. The sample table lists around 700,000 distinct CDR3 sequences, 10% to 15% of them with a count of one. The ten largest account for 0.79% of the sample.

Here the chain combines TRBV11-2 and TRBJ2-1; the D gene is possibly TRBD1 or TRBD2, each agreeing over 5 bases. The sequencing here drew on PBMCs, taken before TCRalphabeta/CD19-depleted stem cell transplant. The clonotype originates from a girl aged 2-10 years with congenital amegakaryocytic thrombocytopenia, due to receive a stem cell transplant. The sequence in DNA is TGTGCCAGCAGCTTCCAGGGCGGGCGTGAGCAGTTCTTC. The encoded protein is CASSFQGGREQFF.